The 19 T cell receptor beta chains below were found in one sample sequenced in a study of cytomegalovirus exposure and HLA in healthy donors. A multiplex PCR was run with 60 Vbeta primers and 13 Jbeta primers. The assay was immunoSEQ multiplex PCR, and TCRdb's table has in-frame clones only and misses some. In total, the table holds tens of thousands of clones. The sample comprised PBMCs. These receptors were obtained from a female donor in good health and CMV-seronegative.

This chain links TRBV18 with TRBJ1-1; 9 nucleotides align to TRBD1. J gave up 2 bases and V 4 bases, and 2 bases lay outside the gene matches. CDR3 length: 14 amino acids. Germline values: CDR1 KGHSH, CDR2 LQKENI. The CDR3 sequence: CASSRQGVNTEAFF. The CDR3 bases are TGTGCCAGCTCACGACAGGGGGTAAACACTGAAGCTTTCTTT.

V usage is TRBV14 and J usage is TRBJ2-5; D remains ambiguous. The V gene lost 4 bases and the J gene lost 2 bases, with 8 bases spanning the gap. Germline CDR1 reads SGHDN; CDR2 reads FVKESK. This CDR3 region has 13 residues. The CDR3 coding sequence is TGTGCCAGCAGCCCATTTCTACAAGAGACCCAGTACTTC. It codes for CASSPFLQETQYF.

The chain is built from TRBV9 and TRBJ1-1; tentative D call: TRBD1 (6 bases). Looked up from germline, CDR1 is SGDLS and CDR2 is YYNGEE. Trimming took off 6 bases at V and 0 bases at J, with 12 bases between the two ends. CDR3 length: 14 amino acids. In DNA, the CDR3 is TGTGCCAGCAATCAAGGGGGGGTGAACACTGAAGCTTTCTTT. Its protein is CASNQGGVNTEAFF.

The V call is TRBV9, the J call TRBJ2-3; TRBD1 matches at 8 bases. This CDR3 is built from 15 residues. The germline V gene encodes CDR1 SGDLS and CDR2 YYNGEE. The ends lost 4 bases at V and 3 bases at J; junction bases unmatched: 7. CDR3 coding DNA: TGTGCCAGCAGCCCCCGGACAGGGAGGACAGATACGCAGTATTTT. Encoded protein: CASSPRTGRTDTQYF. The full variable domain, its missing parts supplied by reference TRBV9 and TRBJ2-3, is DSGVTQTPKHLITATGQRVTLRCSPRSGDLSVYWYQQSLDQGLQFLIQYYNGEERAKGNILERFSAQQFPDLHSELNLSSLELGDSALYFCASSPRTGRTDTQYFGPGTRLTVL.

This chain connects TRBV11-3 to TRBJ1-1, with TRBD1 matching over 12 bases. This CDR3 comprises 16 residues. Germline V gene lookup returns CDR1 SGHNT and CDR2 YENEEA. V shed 3 bases and J 4 bases; nucleotides not matched to a gene: 6. In DNA form, the CDR3 reads TGTGCCAGCAGCTTTGGGCGGGGACAGGGGGCCACTGAAGCTTTCTTT. Its translation is CASSFGRGQGATEAFF. Variable domain in full (rest from reference TRBV11-3 and TRBJ1-1): EAGVVQSPRYKIIEKKQPVAFWCNPISGHNTLYWYLQNLGQGPELLIRYENEEAVDDSQLPKDRFSAERLKGVDSTLKIQPAELGDSAVYLCASSFGRGQGATEAFFGQGTRLTVV.

The V and J genes are TRBV5-4 and TRBJ1-3, with TRBD1 matching over 7 bases. Germline lookup yields CDR1 SGHNT and CDR2 YYREEE (reference sequence). Trimming took 9 bases from V and 2 from J; bases not matched to a gene: 11. The CDR3 loop spans 15 amino acids. The CDR3 DNA follows: TGTGCCACGCGGAGACAGGGTCTAGCTGGAAACACCATATATTTT. It translates to CATRRQGLAGNTIYF.

The chain joins TRBV5-6 to TRBJ2-1; TRBD2 is a possible D gene (5 bases). The CDR3 has 15 residues. Germline CDR1 SGHDT, CDR2 YYEEEE. V shed 0 bases and J shed 1 base, with 8 bases lying between them. The CDR3 DNA reads TGTGCCAGCAGCTTGGCCGGGGTTTCCTACAATGAGCAGTTCTTC. Residues: CASSLAGVSYNEQFF.

This chain joins TRBV20-1 and TRBJ2-5; D might be TRBD1 (5 bases). The end of the DNA fits TRBJ2-7 better, so the J call may be wrong. The CDR3 spans 11 residues. The germline gives CDR1 DFQATT, CDR2 SNEGSKA (reference sequence). The CDR3 protein is CSALQGYEQYF. Here the CDR3 DNA reads TGCAGTGCCCTTCAGGGCTACGAGCAGTACTTC.

The J gene is TRBJ2-1, the V gene TRBV6-1; 9 bases line up with TRBD1. Unmatched junction bases numbered 19, after V lost 1 base and J lost 6 bases. The CDR3 runs to 20 residues. Germline lookup yields CDR1 MNHNS and CDR2 SASEGT. Here the CDR3 DNA reads TGTGCCAGCAGTGAAGGGAGAACGACATCCGGGACAGGGACCCTCAATGAGCAGTTCTTC. Its protein product is CASSEGRTTSGTGTLNEQFF.

J is TRBJ1-1 and V is TRBV6-6, with D maybe TRBD1 (6 bases). The germline CDR1 and CDR2 sequences are MNHNY and SVGAGI (reference sequence). The CDR3 has 16 residues. V shed 2 bases and J shed 3 bases, with 16 bases lying between them. The DNA of the CDR3 is TGTGCCAGCAGTTACGGGGGGGCCGGGTTTGACACTGAAGCTTTCTTT. It is translated as CASSYGGAGFDTEAFF.

V usage is TRBV4-1 and J usage is TRBJ1-2; TRBD1 agrees at 7 bases. Looked up from germline, CDR1 is MGHRA and CDR2 is YSYEKL. Trimming cost V 1 base and J 8 bases; bases outside gene matches: 16. This CDR3 has 17 amino acids. The CDR3, as DNA: TGCGCCAGCAGCCAAGTTGGAGGGTTGGGACAGCTCGCCGGCTACACCTTC. Its protein product is CASSQVGGLGQLAGYTF.

The rearrangement uses TRBV19 and TRBJ1-4; the D gene is possibly TRBD1 (6 bases). The V gene lost 5 bases and the J gene lost 1 base, with 11 bases spanning the gap. Per the germline V gene, CDR1 is LNHDA and CDR2 is SQIVND (reference sequence). The CDR3 totals 15 residues. CDR3 loop: CASSSYRETNEKLFF. CDR3 DNA sequence: TGTGCCAGTAGTTCCTACAGGGAAACTAATGAAAAACTGTTTTTT. The variable domain in full, completed from reference TRBV19 and TRBJ1-4, reads DGGITQSPKYLFRKEGQNVTLSCEQNLNHDAMYWYRQDPGQGLRLIYYSQIVNDFQKGDIAEGYSVSREKKESFPLTVTSAQKNPTAFYLCASSSYRETNEKLFFGSGTQLSVL.

The chain uses TRBV27 and TRBJ1-2; TRBD1 is a possible D gene (5 bases). Between the trimmed V and J ends, which lost 2 bases and 0 bases, there was a span of 7 bases. The CDR3 contains 14 residues. Germline CDR1 and CDR2: MNHEY and SMNVEV (reference sequence). In DNA form, the CDR3 reads TGTGCCAGCAGTTTAGGGGCCTCTAACTATGGCTACACCTTC. Translation gives CASSLGASNYGYTF.

V gene TRBV19 combines with J gene TRBJ2-7; 12 bases map to TRBD2. CDR1 is LNHDA, CDR2 SQIVND, per germline (reference sequence). The length of the CDR3 is 17 residues. J gave up 4 bases and V 4 bases, and 11 bases lay outside the gene matches. As DNA, the CDR3 is TGTGCCAGTAGTAAAGCCCTAACCCTAGCGGGAGGGTACGAGCAGTACTTC. Translated: CASSKALTLAGGYEQYF.

The chain joins TRBV30 to TRBJ1-1; tentative D call: TRBD1 (5 bases). The CDR3 sequence is 15 residues long. The V gene's germline CDR1 is GTSNPN and CDR2 SVGIG (reference sequence). V was trimmed by 4 bases and J by 1 base, leaving 16 bases between them. The CDR3 DNA reads TGTGCCTGGAAGATTGCAGGGCAGGAGAACACTGAAGCTTTCTTT. Residues: CAWKIAGQENTEAFF.

The chain uses TRBV19 and TRBJ2-2, with 8 bases matching TRBD1. V trimming: 4 bases; J trimming: 6 bases; junction bases outside the gene matches: 10. Per germline, CDR1 LNHDA and CDR2 SQIVND (reference sequence). This CDR3 comprises 16 residues. CDR3 protein: CASSTRDRGRAGELFF. CDR3 in DNA: TGTGCCAGTAGTACGCGAGACAGGGGTCGTGCCGGGGAGCTGTTTTTT.

This rearrangement joins TRBV7-9 to TRBJ1-1; 8 bases match TRBD1. J was trimmed by 5 bases and V by 5 bases; bases with no gene match: 13. The CDR3 spans 16 residues. Per germline, CDR1 SEHNR and CDR2 FQNEAQ (reference sequence). The CDR3 nucleotides are TGTGCCAGCAGCCCCAGGGGGGCAGGGGGCAGAACTGAAGCTTTCTTT. The encoded protein is CASSPRGAGGRTEAFF. The variable domain in full, completed from reference TRBV7-9 and TRBJ1-1, reads DTGVSQNPRHKITKRGQNVTFRCDPISEHNRLYWYRQTLGQGPEFLTYFQNEAQLEKSRLLSDRFSAERPKGSFSTLEIQRTEQGDSAMYLCASSPRGAGGRTEAFFGQGTRLTVV.

The rearrangement joins TRBV2 to TRBJ2-7, with 10 nucleotides matching TRBD2. V was clipped by 6 bases and J by 4 bases; unmatched bases: 3. CDR1 SNHLY and CDR2 FYNNEI come from the germline V gene. The CDR3 runs 13 residues. CDR3 residues: CASRGLARYEQYF. The CDR3 DNA reads TGTGCCAGCAGGGGACTAGCGCGATACGAGCAGTACTTC.

The CDR3 spells CASSLGLSSGSYNEQFF. The CDR3 DNA follows: TGTGCCAGCAGCTTAGGGTTATCTAGCGGCTCCTACAATGAGCAGTTCTTC. The V gene is TRBV11-3, the J gene TRBJ2-1, with 7 bases matching TRBD2. CDR1 and CDR2 (germline): SGHNT, YENEEA. V shed 1 base, J shed 0 bases, and the junction held 6 bases outside the gene matches. The CDR3 has 17 amino acids.